Below are 27 T cell receptor beta chains sequenced from a single sample in a study of T cell clonality in common variable immunodeficiency. Findings and caveats of the study: In common variable immunodeficiency, TCR beta chains reportedly carried fewer deletions and N-nucleotide insertions.

Their cognate antigens are unknown. The repertoire was sequenced with immunoSEQ multiplex PCR; TCRdb's copy has only in-frame clones and lacks some. Recorded here are 15,000 to 20,000 clones, none singletons. The sample was peripheral blood mononuclear cells. The receptors shown here come from a human donor with common variable immunodeficiency.

Notes on this clone: Read data end 3 residues before the CDR3 end; the end is taken from the germline J gene. The genes are TRBV18 and TRBJ1-1, with 8 bases fitting TRBD1. Unmatched junction bases numbered 15, after V lost 2 bases and J lost 1 base. The CDR3 runs to 19 residues. The V gene's germline CDR1 is KGHSH and CDR2 LQKENI. The DNA read from the CDR3 is TGTGCCAGCTCACCAACCCCTCTGGGACAGGTTACCCCGAACACTGAA. This gives the protein CASSPTPLGQVTPNTE. The whole CDR3 region reads CASSPTPLGQVTPNTEAFF.

This clone occurred many times. The read is 3 residues too short to cover the CDR3 end, so that end is filled in from the germline J gene. The chain joins TRBV20-1 to TRBJ1-1; TRBD1 matches 7 bases. V was pared by 0 bases and J by 4 bases, with 14 bases of the junction left unmatched. Germline V gene data show CDR1 as DFQATT and CDR2 as SNEGSKA (reference sequence). This CDR3 has 17 amino acids. CDR3 DNA (partial): TGCAGTGCTAGAGATAGCGCGTTACAGGGGATTGGCACTGAA. Translated: CSARDSALQGIGTE. In full, the CDR3 is CSARDSALQGIGTEAFF.

This clone was found a few times. Read data end 3 residues before the CDR3 end; the end is taken from the germline J gene. V gene TRBV19 combines with J gene TRBJ1-6; 7 bases line up with TRBD1. Looked up from germline, CDR1 is LNHDA and CDR2 is SQIVND (reference sequence). Germline trimming cut 11 bases from V and 10 bases from J; bases unmatched to any gene: 2. The CDR3 is made up of 10 amino acids. The CDR3 region is CAAGQSPLHF. The CDR3 DNA, read in part, is TGTGCCGCGGGACAGTCACCC.

This clone was seen many times. The read terminates 3 residues before the CDR3 end, so the remaining end is supplied by the germline J gene. The rearrangement joins TRBV7-9 to TRBJ1-1; D not certain. CDR3 size: 13 residues. The germline V gene has CDR1 SEHNR and CDR2 FQNEAQ (reference sequence). Deletions cut 4 bases from V and 1 base from J, with 7 bases between. The CDR3 region is CASSSSGNTEAFF. CDR3 DNA, as far as it was read: TGTGCCAGCAGCTCCTCGGGGAACACTGAA.

This clone was counted at least ten times. Read data end 3 residues before the CDR3 end; the end is taken from the germline J gene. The V and J genes are TRBV5-1 and TRBJ2-3; TRBD1 might be the D (5 bases). CDR1 is SGHRS and CDR2 is YFSETQ in the germline V gene. Trimming removed 4 bases from V and 2 bases from J, with 17 bases in between. This CDR3 has 16 residues. The CDR3 loop is CASSQSDRLHTDTQYF. CDR3 DNA, as far as it was read: TGCGCCAGCAGCCAAAGCGACAGACTCCACACAGATACG.

By share of the sample, this clone is medium-sized (0.01 to 0.1%). Coverage ceases 3 residues before the CDR3 finishes, and the germline J gene fills in the end. This sequence joins TRBV18 and TRBJ1-1; D remains unclear. V lost 1 base to trimming and J lost 1 base, with 10 bases between them. This CDR3 region has 15 residues. Germline loops: CDR1 KGHSH, CDR2 LQKENI. CDR3 DNA, as far as it was read: TGTGCCAGCTCACCACTTCCAGACAAGAACACTGAA. This codes for CASSPLPDKNTE. The whole CDR3 reads CASSPLPDKNTEAFF.

This clone is medium-sized in the sample. Sequencing ends 3 residues short of the CDR3 end; the germline J gene provides the rest. This chain joins TRBV7-9 and TRBJ2-1; the D is unclear. The germline V gene encodes CDR1 SEHNR and CDR2 FQNEAQ (reference sequence). The CDR3 runs 12 residues. V was pared by 3 bases and J by 4 bases, with 4 bases between. The CDR3 bases that were read are TGTGCCAGCAGCTTCTCGTACAATGAG. Its protein product is CASSFSYNE. In full, the CDR3 is CASSFSYNEQFF.

This clone was found many times. Read data end 3 residues before the CDR3 end; the end is taken from the germline J gene. This sequence joins TRBV20-1 and TRBJ1-5; a possible D gene is TRBD1 (5 bases). This CDR3 region has 17 residues. Germline V lookup: CDR1 DFQATT, CDR2 SNEGSKA (reference sequence). With 5 bases removed from V and 2 bases from J, the gap between germline ends came to 22 bases. The covered CDR3 bases are TGCAGTGCTTTCCGGGACTCCATGGGTCAGGGCAATCAGCCC. Residues: CSAFRDSMGQGNQP. The CDR3, in full, reads CSAFRDSMGQGNQPQHF.

This clone was detected many times. The read terminates 3 residues ahead of where the CDR3 ends, so the germline J gene completes it. This rearrangement joins TRBV19 to TRBJ1-2; 8 nucleotides align to TRBD1. The CDR3 extends over 16 amino acids. V was clipped by 5 bases and J by 5 bases; unmatched bases: 13. Germline assignment: CDR1 LNHDA and CDR2 SQIVND (reference sequence). The part of the CDR3 DNA that was read is TGTGCCAGTAGTTTCCTGGACAGGGCGGTATGGTATGGC. Its translation is CASSFLDRAVWYG. From start to end, the CDR3 is CASSFLDRAVWYGYTF. Looking up the rest from reference TRBV19 and TRBJ1-2 gives the full variable domain: DGGITQSPKYLFRKEGQNVTLSCEQNLNHDAMYWYRQDPGQGLRLIYYSQIVNDFQKGDIAEGYSVSREKKESFPLTVTSAQKNPTAFYLCASSFLDRAVWYGYTFGSGTRLTVV.

The table lists this clone with many counts. Read coverage stops 3 residues before the CDR3 terminus; the germline J gene supplies the remainder. This chain connects TRBV2 to TRBJ2-5; D gene ambiguous. This CDR3 comprises 11 residues. Germline-derived CDR1 and CDR2 are SNHLY and FYNNEI. V lost 6 bases to trimming and J lost 2 bases, with 4 bases between them. The sequenced CDR3 bases are TGTGCCAGCAGACAGCAAGAGACC. Residues: CASRQQET. The CDR3 as a whole reads CASRQQETQYF.

This clone was seen repeatedly, ten times or more. The read terminates 3 residues before the CDR3 end, so the remaining end is supplied by the germline J gene. The rearrangement links TRBV18 to TRBJ2-1; 8 bases map to TRBD2. CDR1 is KGHSH and CDR2 is LQKENI in the germline V gene. With 0 bases clipped from V and 6 bases from J, the junction kept 7 bases outside the gene matches. The CDR3 runs 16 residues. Here the CDR3 reads CASSPPVSGNSNEQFF. The CDR3 bases that were read are TGTGCCAGCTCACCACCGGTTAGCGGGAATTCCAATGAG.

CDR3 DNA, as far as it was read: TGTGCCAGCAGCTTGAGGGAGGGGGATACG. Translated: CASSLREGDT. The CDR3, in full, reads CASSLREGDTQYF. The chain carries TRBV7-2 and TRBJ2-3, with 7 positions matching TRBD2. The CDR3 end falls 3 residues outside the read, so it is completed with the germline J gene. The CDR3 runs 13 residues. Trimming at V came to 3 bases and at J to 6 bases, leaving 3 bases not matched to a gene. Germline CDR1 reads SGHTA; CDR2 reads FQGNSA.

As regards this clone: The read ends 3 residues shy of where the CDR3 ends; the end is completed using the germline J gene. V gene TRBV19 combines with J gene TRBJ2-2, with 13 bases aligning to TRBD2. Germline assignment: CDR1 LNHDA and CDR2 SQIVND (reference sequence). The ends lost 7 bases at V and 6 bases at J; junction bases unmatched: 11. The CDR3 is made up of 17 amino acids. CDR3 residues: CASIRLAGGGGAGELFF. CDR3 DNA (partial): TGTGCCAGTATAAGACTAGCGGGAGGCGGTGGGGCCGGGGAG.

This clone was detected ten times or more. The read ends 3 residues before the CDR3 terminus; that terminus is restored from the germline J gene. This chain uses TRBV5-1 with TRBJ2-1; 7 bases are a match to TRBD2. The CDR3 is 15 residues long. The junction had 7 bases not matched to a gene; V was cut back by 0 bases and J by 7 bases. Germline CDR1 and CDR2: SGHRS and YFSETQ. CDR3 sequence reads: CASSLVGGTMNEQFF. The covered CDR3 bases are TGCGCCAGCAGCTTGGTGGGTGGGACTATGAATGAG. The full variable domain, rest sourced from reference TRBV5-1 and TRBJ2-1, is KAGVTQTPRYLIKTRGQQVTLSCSPISGHRSVSWYQQTPGQGLQFLFEYFSETQRNKGNFPGRFSGRQFSNSRSEMNVSTLELGDSALYLCASSLVGGTMNEQFFGPGTRLTVL.

By sample share, this clone is medium-sized (0.01 to 0.1%). The observed sequence ends 3 residues before the CDR3 terminus, with the missing tail filled in from the germline J gene. V gene TRBV18 combines with J gene TRBJ1-3; D ambiguous. V lost 2 bases and J lost 0, with 14 bases in between. The CDR3 has 17 residues. Germline V gene data show CDR1 as KGHSH and CDR2 as LQKENI. CDR3 in amino acids: CASSPVQAGFSGNTIYF. The DNA read from the CDR3 is TGTGCCAGCTCACCAGTGCAGGCGGGGTTCTCTGGAAACACC.

This clone was recorded at least ten times. The read ends 3 residues early relative to the CDR3; the germline J gene fills the gap. The chain couples TRBV7-3 to TRBJ2-7, with a possible D match to TRBD1 (5 bases). The length of the CDR3 is 14 residues. CDR1 is SGHTA and CDR2 is FQGTGA in the germline V gene. V was shortened by 4 bases and J by 6 bases, with 16 bases between the two germline ends. The CDR3 reads CASSSGPGRVEQYF. The CDR3 bases that were read are TGTGCCAGCAGCTCCGGGCCTGGCAGGGTCGAG.

This clone came up many times. The read is 3 residues too short to cover the CDR3 end, so that end is filled in from the germline J gene. The V and J genes are TRBV5-4 and TRBJ2-3, with 7 bases lining up with TRBD1. CDR3 length: 11 amino acids. The germline V gene has CDR1 SGHNT and CDR2 YYREEE (reference sequence). CDR3 bases read: TGTGCCAGCGGCACAGGGGTCACG. Protein product: CASGTGVT. The entire CDR3 protein is CASGTGVTQYF.

This clone has ten or more counts. The read ends 3 residues before the CDR3 terminus; that terminus is restored from the germline J gene. The V and J genes are TRBV4-1 and TRBJ1-3; 9 bases are shared with TRBD1. CDR1 is MGHRA and CDR2 is YSYEKL in the germline V gene. This CDR3 region has 15 residues. CDR3: CASSQDPGQGVKIYF. The CDR3 DNA, read in part, is TGCGCCAGCAGCCAAGACCCGGGACAGGGCGTCAAA.

This clone was seen at least ten times. Read data end 3 residues before the CDR3 end; the end is taken from the germline J gene. This chain joins TRBV15 and TRBJ2-7; 10 bases map to TRBD2. The CDR3 totals 15 residues. Germline values: CDR1 LNHNV, CDR2 YYDKDF (reference sequence). After removal of 4 bases from V and 3 bases from J, the junction contained 6 bases not matched to a gene. The DNA read from the CDR3 is TGTGCCACCAGCACCAGGACTAGCGGCATCTACGAG. Protein product: CATSTRTSGIYE. The entire CDR3 reads CATSTRTSGIYEQYF.

At least ten counts were recorded for this clone. The read falls 3 residues short of the CDR3 end, and the missing part is taken from the germline J gene. This chain connects TRBV18 to TRBJ2-1; perhaps TRBD2 as D (7 bases). Per germline, CDR1 KGHSH and CDR2 LQKENI. With 3 bases removed from V and 7 bases from J, the gap between germline ends came to 22 bases. This CDR3 contains 17 residues. CDR3 residues: CASSPLSGGARGNEQFF. Partial CDR3 DNA: TGTGCCAGCTCACCGTTATCTGGGGGGGCCCGAGGGAATGAG.

In the case of this clone: The read ends 3 residues early relative to the CDR3; the germline J gene fills the gap. This chain joins TRBV2 and TRBJ2-3; D is undetermined. This CDR3 contains 11 residues. V lost 4 bases and J 3 bases, leaving 2 bases between the germline ends. The germline gives CDR1 SNHLY, CDR2 FYNNEI. Incomplete CDR3 DNA: TGTGCCAGCAGTGCGACAGATACG. This encodes CASSATDT. The full-length CDR3 reads as CASSATDTQYF.

This clone was seen many times. The read ends 3 residues shy of where the CDR3 ends; the end is completed using the germline J gene. This chain connects TRBV7-9 to TRBJ2-3, with a weak D call TRBD2 (5 bases). The V end was cut by 4 bases, the J end by 6 bases, with 14 bases between. The length of the CDR3 is 14 residues. Germline CDR1 SEHNR, CDR2 FQNEAQ (reference sequence). The sequenced part of the CDR3 DNA is TGTGCCAGCAGCTGGACTGGCGTTCTTGATACG. Protein product: CASSWTGVLDT. The whole CDR3 reads CASSWTGVLDTQYF.

This clone has a handful of counts. The read finishes 3 residues shy of the CDR3 end, and the germline J gene is used to complete it. The chain recombines TRBV6-1 with TRBJ1-5; D remains unclear. The CDR3 is 15 residues long. The V and J ends lost 4 bases and 4 bases respectively, with 14 bases between them. Germline V gene sequence: CDR1 MNHNS, CDR2 SASEGT. The CDR3 sequence is CASSVGPGPNQPQHF. CDR3 bases read: TGTGCCAGCAGTGTAGGGCCAGGCCCGAATCAGCCC.

This clone occurred many times. The CDR3 is cut off 3 residues early in the read; its end comes from the germline J gene. The chain joins TRBV5-1 to TRBJ2-3; TRBD1 aligns across 9 bases. With 3 bases clipped from V and 4 bases from J, the junction kept 9 bases outside the gene matches. CDR3 length equals 16 residues. Germline assignment: CDR1 SGHRS and CDR2 YFSETQ. The sequenced CDR3 bases are TGCGCCAGCAGCTCCATTACGACAGGGGGTTCAGATACG. This sequence encodes CASSSITTGGSDT. The complete CDR3 sequence is CASSSITTGGSDTQYF. Using reference TRBV5-1 and TRBJ2-3 for the parts outside the CDR3, the full variable domain is KAGVTQTPRYLIKTRGQQVTLSCSPISGHRSVSWYQQTPGQGLQFLFEYFSETQRNKGNFPGRFSGRQFSNSRSEMNVSTLELGDSALYLCASSSITTGGSDTQYFGPGTRLTVL.

This clone was counted many times. The read ends 3 residues early relative to the CDR3; the germline J gene fills the gap. The chain is built from TRBV28 and TRBJ1-5; D is undetermined. V gave up 7 bases and J gave up 3 bases, with 13 bases separating them. Germline V gives CDR1 MDHEN, CDR2 SYDVKM. The CDR3 is made up of 14 amino acids. The DNA read from the CDR3 is TGTGCCAGCAATACGGTACAGTACAATCAGCCC. Translation gives CASNTVQYNQP. The whole CDR3 reads CASNTVQYNQPQHF.

The sample holds many counts of this clone. The CDR3 end lies 3 residues beyond the end of the read and is filled in from the germline J gene. The V call is TRBV5-1, the J call TRBJ1-1; weak D call: TRBD1 (5 bases). Trimming took 4 bases from V and 2 from J, leaving 15 bases between them. Germline V gene lookup returns CDR1 SGHRS and CDR2 YFSETQ. This CDR3 comprises 15 residues. The part of the CDR3 DNA that was read is TGCGCCAGCAGCCCCGGACACAGTCGCAACACTGAA. Protein product: CASSPGHSRNTE. From start to end, the CDR3 is CASSPGHSRNTEAFF.

This clone occurred a few times. The missing CDR3 end, 3 residues past where the read stops, is filled in from the germline J gene. The V and J genes are TRBV11-2 and TRBJ2-3; 10 nucleotides match TRBD2. The V gene's germline CDR1 is SGHAT and CDR2 FQNNGV. The CDR3 totals 14 residues. The CDR3 is CASSLGRTSGSQYF. The covered CDR3 bases are TGTGCCAGCAGCTTAGGTCGGACTAGCGGATCG. The whole variable domain, remainder taken from reference TRBV11-2 and TRBJ2-3, is EAGVAQSPRYKIIEKRQSVAFWCNPISGHATLYWYQQILGQGPKLLIQFQNNGVVDDSQLPKDRFSAERLKGVDSTLKIQPAKLEDSAVYLCASSLGRTSGSQYFGPGTRLTVL.